This TCR beta chain was observed in a study of blood T cell repertoires in COVID-19. Across the study: Samples came from the United States, Italy and Spain, spanning acute and convalescent COVID-19. Sources were T cells, B-cell-depleted T cells, or PBMCs; the material itself was cDNA or gDNA.

The cohort comprised adults aged roughly 18 to 95 years residing in approximately 25 US areas. The CDR3 totals 13 residues. V was pared by 3 bases and J by 3 bases, with 9 bases between. Germline-derived CDR1 and CDR2 are SNHLY and FYNNEI. The data were produced by immunoSEQ multiplex PCR, yet TCRdb's version contains in-frame clones alone and is incomplete. The table shows 200,000 to 250,000 clones, with over 80% occurring only once. V is TRBV2 and J is TRBJ2-7; possibly TRBD1 for D (5 bases). The sample consisted of PBMCs or T cells enriched from blood (not recorded which). This receptor was identified in a woman aged 25 to 39 who had been exposed to COVID-19. CDR3 sequence reads: CASSETGHYEQYF. Here the CDR3 DNA reads TGTGCCAGCAGTGAGACCGGACACTACGAGCAGTACTTC.